One sample yielded the 22 T cell receptor beta chains listed below, sequenced in a study of blood T cell repertoires in COVID-19. Profiled with immunoSEQ multiplex PCR; TCRdb holds only in-frame clones, not every one. The profile shows some 230,000 clones, approximately 92% of them singletons. Sample: PBMCs or T cells enriched from blood (not recorded which). The receptors derive from a woman aged 18-29 years in a cohort exposed to, infected with or recovered from COVID-19 (not recorded which).

The chain is built from TRBV28 and TRBJ2-2; D is ambiguous. Trimming took 1 base from V and 0 from J, leaving 15 bases between them. The CDR3 length is 18 residues. Germline CDR1 reads MDHEN; CDR2 reads SYDVKM. For the CDR3, the DNA is TGTGCCAGCAGTTTATATACCGCAAGACACGCGAACACCGGGGAGCTGTTTTTT. This encodes CASSLYTARHANTGELFF.

This chain uses TRBV6-2 or TRBV6-3 with TRBJ1-5, with D possibly being TRBD1 (5 bases). V was clipped by 7 bases and J by 5 bases, with 18 bases between them. Per germline, CDR1 MNHEY and CDR2 SVGEGT. This CDR3 spans 15 amino acids. The CDR3 nucleotides read TGTGCCAGCACCCCCTGGCGGGACCTAGATCAGCCCCAGCATTTT. Translated: CASTPWRDLDQPQHF.

The chain has TRBV18 and TRBJ2-2; no definite D call. Germline V gene sequence: CDR1 KGHSH, CDR2 LQKENI. V dropped 3 bases and J dropped 0 bases, with 8 bases sitting between them. This CDR3 comprises 15 residues. The CDR3 protein is CASSPVAANTGELFF. DNA of the CDR3: TGTGCCAGCTCACCGGTAGCTGCGAACACCGGGGAGCTGTTTTTT. The full variable domain, its missing parts supplied by reference TRBV18 and TRBJ2-2, is NAGVMQNPRHLVRRRGQEARLRCSPMKGHSHVYWYRQLPEEGLKFMVYLQKENIIDESGMPKERFSAEFPKEGPSILRIQQVVRGDSAAYFCASSPVAANTGELFFGEGSRLTVL.

The CDR3 spells CASSPGRGGSTEAFF. The CDR3 coding sequence is TGTGCCAGCAGCCCAGGGCGGGGGGGAAGCACTGAAGCTTTCTTT. The chain links TRBV11-2 to TRBJ1-1, with D perhaps matching TRBD1 (5 bases). Germline CDR1 and CDR2: SGHAT and FQNNGV. V was trimmed by 5 bases and J by 4 bases, leaving 17 bases between them. The CDR3 totals 15 residues.

The CDR3 loop reads CATSRVYTEETQYF. CDR3 DNA: TGTGCCACCAGCAGGGTGTATACTGAAGAGACCCAGTACTTC. V is TRBV15 and J is TRBJ2-5, with D hard to call. V lost 3 bases and J 3 bases, leaving 11 bases between the germline ends. This CDR3 region has 14 residues. Germline V lookup: CDR1 LNHNV, CDR2 YYDKDF (reference sequence).

The chain is built from TRBV10-2 and TRBJ1-6; perhaps TRBD1 as D (6 bases). The length of the CDR3 is 13 residues. Germline CDR1 WSHSY, CDR2 SAAADI. Trimming stripped 5 bases from V and 11 bases from J, with 13 bases between. DNA of the CDR3: TGCGCCAGCAGTCAATCGGACAGAACACCCCTCCACTTT. Translated, it gives CASSQSDRTPLHF.

V is TRBV5-1 and J is TRBJ2-5, with D perhaps TRBD2 (5 bases). V was cut by 4 bases and J by 0 bases, with 10 bases left in between. Germline V gene data show CDR1 as SGHRS and CDR2 as YFSETQ. CDR3 length equals 14 residues. The CDR3 region is CASSRGQDQETQYF. The CDR3 DNA reads as TGCGCCAGCAGCCGAGGGCAGGACCAAGAGACCCAGTACTTC.

V usage is TRBV11-3 and J usage is TRBJ1-1, with 7 bases identical to TRBD1. The germline V gene has CDR1 SGHNT and CDR2 YENEEA. With V trimmed by 5 bases and J by 5 bases, 8 bases remained unmatched. The CDR3 runs 14 residues. The CDR3 is CASSLRQGATEAFF. CDR3 in DNA: TGTGCCAGCAGCCTCAGACAGGGAGCGACTGAAGCTTTCTTT.

The chain carries TRBV7-9 and TRBJ1-2; D uncertain. The germline CDR1 and CDR2 sequences are SEHNR and FQNEAQ (reference sequence). The CDR3 is made up of 14 amino acids. Trimming removed 5 bases at V and 10 bases at J, with 20 bases between. The CDR3: CASSPTKRADDYTF. As DNA, the CDR3 is TGTGCCAGCAGCCCCACAAAGCGGGCGGACGACTACACCTTC.

The chain is built from TRBV5-1 and TRBJ2-7; TRBD2 aligns across 10 bases. V lost 7 bases to trimming and J lost 4 bases; unmatched junction nucleotides: 11. The CDR3 runs to 15 residues. Germline CDR1 is SGHRS and CDR2 is YFSETQ. The CDR3 nucleotides are TGCGCCAGCGGTCTTTACCCAGCGGGGGGGTACGAGCAGTACTTC. Its protein product is CASGLYPAGGYEQYF.

This chain uses TRBV29-1 with TRBJ1-1, with D uncertain. The length of the CDR3 is 15 residues. V lost 7 bases and J 1 base, leaving 19 bases between the germline ends. Germline CDR1 SQVTM, CDR2 ANQGSEA. The CDR3 spells CSAVPRGMGNTEAFF. CDR3 DNA: TGCAGCGCAGTTCCGCGGGGTATGGGGAACACTGAAGCTTTCTTT.

This clone was seen just once. CDR3 DNA sequence: TGTGCCAGCACTCCGGGACAGAACACTGAAGCTTTCTTT. Protein sequence: CASTPGQNTEAFF. The V and J genes are TRBV18 and TRBJ1-1, with D possibly TRBD1 on 6 matching bases. The germline V gene has CDR1 KGHSH and CDR2 LQKENI. V lost 8 bases and J 1 base, leaving 11 bases between the germline ends. This CDR3 contains 13 residues.

The J gene is TRBJ1-5, the V gene TRBV27; D may be TRBD1 (5 bases). Per germline, CDR1 MNHEY and CDR2 SMNVEV (reference sequence). The CDR3 is made up of 15 amino acids. V shed 2 bases and J shed 0 bases, with 8 bases lying between them. In nucleotides, the CDR3 is TGTGCCAGCAGTTTACAGGGTTATAGCAATCAGCCCCAGCATTTT. Translated, it gives CASSLQGYSNQPQHF.

The rearrangement uses TRBV30 and TRBJ2-1, with TRBD1 matching over 9 bases. V lost 0 bases to trimming and J lost 6 bases; unmatched junction nucleotides: 3. Germline V gene data show CDR1 as GTSNPN and CDR2 as SVGIG (reference sequence). This CDR3 has 14 residues. DNA for the CDR3: TGTGCCTGGAGTGTTGGGACAGGGACCAATGAGCAGTTCTTC. Protein product: CAWSVGTGTNEQFF.

V and J are TRBV19 and TRBJ2-1; TRBD1 aligns across 10 bases. Per the germline V gene, CDR1 is LNHDA and CDR2 is SQIVND (reference sequence). CDR3 length equals 14 residues. With V trimmed by 8 bases and J by 4 bases, 5 bases remained unmatched. The CDR3 here is CASLPGQGYNEQFF. CDR3 nucleotides: TGTGCCAGTTTGCCGGGACAGGGGTACAATGAGCAGTTCTTC.

This clone was recorded only once. This chain connects TRBV10-1 to TRBJ1-3; D is possibly TRBD1 (5 bases). The germline V and J ends were trimmed by 5 bases and 2 bases, with 7 bases remaining between them. There are 13 residues in the CDR3. Germline-derived CDR1 and CDR2 are WNHNN and SYGVQD (reference sequence). The chain's CDR3 is CASSRGTGNTIYF. CDR3 DNA: TGCGCCAGCAGTCGGGGGACTGGAAACACCATATATTTT.

The chain joins TRBV2 to TRBJ2-3; 12 bases map to TRBD2. This CDR3 has 15 residues. Germline V gene lookup returns CDR1 SNHLY and CDR2 FYNNEI. V trimming: 2 bases; J trimming: 5 bases; junction bases outside the gene matches: 2. In nucleotides, the CDR3 is TGTGCCAGCAGTGAAACTAGCGGGGGGTTAGATACGCAGTATTTT. It is translated as CASSETSGGLDTQYF.

The genes are TRBV19 and TRBJ2-3; maybe TRBD1 (6 bases). V lost 3 bases to trimming and J lost 3 bases, with 16 bases between them. CDR1 LNHDA and CDR2 SQIVND come from the germline V gene (reference sequence). The CDR3 spans 16 residues. CDR3 amino acids: CASSMGRTVFTDTQYF. The CDR3 nucleotides are TGTGCCAGTAGTATGGGTCGGACAGTATTTACAGATACGCAGTATTTT.

This clone was seen a few times. This chain connects TRBV15 to TRBJ2-5; a weak D match, TRBD1 (6 bases). V was pared by 5 bases and J by 1 base, with 11 bases between. Germline lookup yields CDR1 LNHNV and CDR2 YYDKDF (reference sequence). The CDR3 spans 14 residues. CDR3 in amino acids: CATSLRTVQETQYF. CDR3 bases: TGTGCCACCAGCCTCCGGACAGTCCAAGAGACCCAGTACTTC. Combining the CDR3 with reference TRBV15 and TRBJ2-5 gives the whole variable domain DAMVIQNPRYQVTQFGKPVTLSCSQTLNHNVMYWYQQKSSQAPKLLFHYYDKDFNNEADTPDNFQSRRPNTSFCFLDIRSPGLGDTAMYLCATSLRTVQETQYFGPGTRLLVL.

The chain combines TRBV27 with TRBJ2-1, with TRBD1 matching over 10 bases. Per germline, CDR1 MNHEY and CDR2 SMNVEV (reference sequence). This CDR3 spans 15 amino acids. J lost 6 bases, V lost 1 base, and 3 bases had no gene match. The CDR3 DNA follows: TGTGCCAGCAGTTTATTAGGACAGGGGGTCAATGAGCAGTTCTTC. The encoded protein is CASSLLGQGVNEQFF.

The CDR3 bases are TGTGCCATCAGAGCGGGAAGCTCTGGAAACACCATATATTTT. Protein: CAIRAGSSGNTIYF. The V call is TRBV10-3, the J call TRBJ1-3; D not certain. There are 14 residues in the CDR3. Per the germline V gene, CDR1 is ENHRY and CDR2 is SYGVKD. The germline V and J ends were trimmed by 6 bases and 0 bases, with 9 bases remaining between them.

The CDR3: CASAAGADLAGNEQFF. DNA for the CDR3: TGTGCTAGTGCCGCCGGCGCGGACCTAGCGGGCAATGAGCAGTTCTTC. This chain links TRBV12-5 with TRBJ2-1, with 8 positions matching TRBD2. The CDR3 sequence is 16 residues long. CDR1 and CDR2 from the germline V gene are LGHNT and FRNRAP. V lost 7 bases and J lost 6; bases outside the gene matches: 14.